This note documents a single T cell receptor beta chain sequence. There is no known antigen for this receptor. Per-nucleotide qualities are absent, and no much larger clonotype sits a single base away. This entry comes from a study of cytomegalovirus exposure and HLA in healthy donors (dated by TCRdb to 2016 to 2017). Describing the broader study: An earlier analysis of about 560 of the donors reported 276 Gb of sequence data and 117 million unique TCR beta sequences obtained from around 180 million T cells. An early release covering roughly 640 HLA-typed donors comprised roughly 300 gigabases of sequencing data and 85 million or so unique TCR sequences. Among the roughly 430 genotyped donors, 81% belonged to the genetic ancestry cluster associated with self-reported Caucasian donors. The study aimed to test whether signatures of past pathogen exposure could be identified by cataloging public T cell receptors. The study used immunosequencing to profile the T cell repertoires of several hundred subjects and linked those repertoires to cytomegalovirus serostatus. Besides the first cohort of around 670 subjects, a separate validation cohort made up of roughly 120 different subjects was used. High-throughput TCR immunosequencing, statistical association of individual TCRs with disease status, and machine learning were combined to predict cytomegalovirus infection status. To study patterns of TCR occurrence, a later analysis re-analyzed previously published TCR beta repertoires from 600 to 750 donors and added high-resolution HLA genotyping. In the later analysis, no new phenotypic data were used to find candidate immune exposures; instead, reliance was placed on TCR beta sequences and their occurrence across donors. An earlier analysis of several hundred of the donors used high-throughput TCR beta sequencing to judge whether each TCR beta V gene segment behaved as functional or pseudogenic. Alongside the repertoire data, information on donor age, sex, ethnicity and CMV serostatus was compiled. Genome-wide SNP genotypes for about three fifths of the 666 donors were used in a later genetic analysis, which treated that subset as a discovery cohort. Every discovery cohort repertoire had been produced on one sequencing platform. HLA typing included class I and class II loci at four-digit resolution. The number of donors typed differed by locus, with about 629-630 for A, B, C, DRB1 and DQB1, roughly 550 for DQA1, about 610 for DPA1, and some 440 for DPB1. Four to six DR-DQ haplotypes were handled as single units for association and clustering, since linkage in the cohort was strong. Among around 400 genotyped donors of the cohort, an average of around 240,000 unique TCR beta nucleotide sequences was sequenced per donor, of which about 19% were non-productive. Findings and caveats that apply to the study as a whole: An association between a missense DCLRE1C variant and V-gene and J-gene trimming of TCR beta chains was found in a later genetic analysis and replicated in an independent cohort. The cohort was sequenced for TCR beta chains only, and without alpha or paired-chain data the features that could be detected were limited. When HLA alleles, especially DR and DQ, strongly co-occurred, attributing TCR associations to individual alleles was difficult. Linkage disequilibrium might explain the correlated functional status among segregating V segments, but an unknown experimental factor could not be ruled out. Because counts were too low, roughly 18 rarely observed V segments, including chromosome 9 orphons, were left out of the earlier analysis of some 600 of the donors. Immune exposure information for the cohort was limited to CMV serostatus. The authors suggested that the approach could potentially be generalized to other disease states and immunological phenotypes. At a false discovery rate of 0.05, a later analysis linked 15,000 to 20,000 TCR beta sequences to specific HLA alleles. In a later analysis, HLA-associated TCR beta chains were found to be more clonally expanded and to have lower generation probabilities than equally common non-associated chains. Most CMV-associated TCR beta chains appeared to be HLA-restricted in a later analysis, and the HLA associations seemed to be driven largely by CMV exposure. Roughly uniform sequencing depth across donors was assumed in presence/absence analyses, although this assumption may not hold. According to a later analysis, TCR association rates differed among HLA loci, with DRB1 alleles showing the most associated TCRs and HLA-C alleles showing the fewest. An earlier analysis of approximately 540 of the donors showed that most TCR beta V segments appeared in productive rearrangements either about 87% or about 30% of the time, which broadly matched IMGT annotations. Some IMGT-functional V segments, including TRBV6-2 and TRBV6-3, could not be distinguished by the 87-base-pair reads and were therefore excluded. A further reported finding was that TCR beta sequences accurately predicted the HLA-A and HLA-B alleles for most subjects in the first cohort. The classifier was reported to diagnose cytomegalovirus status with high specificity and sensitivity in both the original cohort and the validation cohort. In vitro tests confirmed that three of the cytomegalovirus-associated TCR beta chains recognize cytomegalovirus antigens. A cluster of highly shared sequence variants was judged likely to represent a technical artifact of the sequencing pipeline. Because some donors lacked HLA typing at each locus, the association tests relied only on the typed subset. Compared with the 666-donor mean, donors in an Asian-associated ancestry cluster had fewer N-insertions in productive TCRs, according to a later genetic analysis. According to a later analysis, parvovirus B19, influenza, CMV and Epstein-Barr virus appeared linked to several top co-occurrence clusters. A total of 164 TCR beta chains were listed by the study as associated with cytomegalovirus. Most TCR sequences were seen in very few donors, while some public TCRs were found in many individuals.

Library preparation was by the immunoSEQ multiplex PCR assay. For the multiplex PCR, a mixture combining 60 forward primers for TCR Vbeta segments and 13 reverse primers for TCR Jbeta segments was used. Amplification of the CDR3 region of rearranged TCR beta genes was performed with a multiplex PCR assay on genomic DNA. The amplified TCR beta libraries were sequenced on the Illumina HiSeq System as 87-base-pair reads. Processing in the source paper ran as follows. A later analysis tallied about 77 million unique TCR beta chains across the 550 to 850 repertoires, and 10 million to 11 million of those chains were shared by two or more donors. Raw reads were error-corrected and collapsed into unique sequences with a nearest-neighbor algorithm that merged closely related sequences to remove PCR and sequencing errors. V, D and J gene segments were assigned by aligning CDR3 sequences to IMGT reference sequences. For a sequence to be retained, a match of at least six nucleotides to both a V gene segment and a J gene segment was required. Rearrangements were classified as productive when the CDR3 lacked stop codons and remained in frame with V and J, and all other rearrangements were classified as non-productive. Following IMGT convention, CDR3 was defined as the stretch from the second conserved V-encoded cysteine up to the conserved J-encoded phenylalanine. The earlier analysis of around 640 of the donors excluded sequences that lacked an unambiguous match to a single V gene segment. In an earlier analysis of approximately 560 of the donors, a V segment was called functional when productive rearrangements were above 56.7%, and segregating when the standard deviation between donors exceeded 5%. A statistical classification framework was built to diagnose cytomegalovirus status from the catalog of TCR beta chain sequences. In a later analysis, V and J genes were assigned by comparing TCR nucleotide sequences against IMGT/GENE-DB human TR gene sequences. A later analysis assigned CDR3 sequences and most-parsimonious VDJ recombination scenarios with the TCRdist pipeline. In a later analysis, each TCR beta chain was defined by its CDR3 amino acid sequence together with its V-gene family, and reads lacking a unique V-gene family were excluded. In a later analysis, around 650 highly shared, low-generation-probability nucleotide sequences were removed to address suspected cross-contamination and a sequencing artifact. A later analysis calculated a clonal expansion index for each public chain from normalized within-repertoire ranks of inferred template counts. Generation probabilities in a later analysis came from a VDJ recombination model fitted to out-of-frame rearrangements, and those results were checked against IGoR. A later analysis scored TCR-TCR, TCR-HLA and TCR-CMV co-occurrence with hypergeometric tests, applying a repertoire-size bias correction to TCR pairs. A later analysis estimated false discovery rates by permuting HLA or CMV assignments 20 times. In a later analysis, co-occurring TCRs were grouped using DBSCAN, and TCRdist sequence similarity was added for clustering within HLA-allele-positive subsets. For co-occurrence clustering, repertoires with fewer than 30,000 or more than 120,000 public chains were excluded, along with five repertoires with anomalous nucleotide sharing. TCRdb carries this immuneACCESS record with in-frame sequences only. Its versions omit some clonotypes, under half of them owing to an unresolved V gene in the studies checked, with the rest unexplained. V and J calls and clone size are those listed in that table; D and trimming were worked out from the DNA. The sample has approximately 100,000 clones on record, approximately 77% of them singletons. The ten largest make up about 5% of the sample.

The cohort was made up of several hundred healthy bone marrow donors. All cohort members were sampled while nominally healthy, although unrecorded immune exposures were likely present. The donor tested CMV seronegative, placing the donor among the 352 seronegative members of the cohort. Every donor gave a peripheral blood sample, and the peripheral blood mononuclear cells from that sample were used for TCR beta sequencing. The Qiagen DNeasy Blood Extraction Kit was used to extract genomic DNA from the blood cell samples. CDR1 is given as SGHDT and CDR2 as YYEEEE, both from the germline V gene. Unmatched junction bases come to 5, with V trimmed by 1 base and J by 5 bases. The CDR3 runs 15 amino acids, cysteine and phenylalanine included. Only CDR3 DNA remains: 45 bases, in frame from the first base.

This receptor was identified in a woman in her 40s in good health and CMV-seronegative. The chain employs TRBV5-6 and TRBJ2-2, with 7 central nucleotides matching TRBD1. Sample: PBMCs. The CDR3 protein sequence reads: CASSLRGQSTGELFF. The bases are TGTGCCAGCAGCTTGAGGGGGCAGAGTACCGGGGAGCTGTTTTTT.